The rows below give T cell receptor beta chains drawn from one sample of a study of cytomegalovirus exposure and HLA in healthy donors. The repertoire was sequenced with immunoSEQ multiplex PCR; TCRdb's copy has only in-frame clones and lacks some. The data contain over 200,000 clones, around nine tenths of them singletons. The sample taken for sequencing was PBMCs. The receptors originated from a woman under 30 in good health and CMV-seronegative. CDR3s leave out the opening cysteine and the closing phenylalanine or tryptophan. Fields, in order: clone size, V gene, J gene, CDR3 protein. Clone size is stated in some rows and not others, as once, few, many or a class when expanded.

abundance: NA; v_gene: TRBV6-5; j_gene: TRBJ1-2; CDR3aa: ASSYGTGDYGYT
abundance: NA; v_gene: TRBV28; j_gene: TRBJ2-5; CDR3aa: ASSLRAGAETQY
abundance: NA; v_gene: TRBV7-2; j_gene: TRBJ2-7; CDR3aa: ASSKKTSGTSYEQY
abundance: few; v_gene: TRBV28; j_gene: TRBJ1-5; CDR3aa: ASRQQNQPQH
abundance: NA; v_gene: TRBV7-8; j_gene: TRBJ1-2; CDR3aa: ASSLDPGDVYGYT
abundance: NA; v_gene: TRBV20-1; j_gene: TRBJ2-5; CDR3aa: AGTLQETQY
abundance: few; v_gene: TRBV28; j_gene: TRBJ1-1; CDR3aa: ASSLLRTAVEAF
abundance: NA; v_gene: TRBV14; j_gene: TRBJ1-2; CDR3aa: ASSRDRVEYGYT
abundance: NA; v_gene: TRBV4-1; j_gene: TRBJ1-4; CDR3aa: ASSQVYSPGGNEKLF
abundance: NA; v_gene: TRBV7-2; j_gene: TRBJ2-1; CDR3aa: ASSLGTEYNEQF
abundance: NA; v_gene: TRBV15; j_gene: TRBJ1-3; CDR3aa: ATSRDPTGVPHWGNTIY
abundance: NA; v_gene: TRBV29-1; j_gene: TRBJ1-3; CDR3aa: SGGDGSSGNTIY
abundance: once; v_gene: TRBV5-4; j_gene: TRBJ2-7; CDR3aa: ASSFGGTYEQY
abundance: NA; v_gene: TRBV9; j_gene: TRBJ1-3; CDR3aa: ASSVGPSVRTGPSGNTIY
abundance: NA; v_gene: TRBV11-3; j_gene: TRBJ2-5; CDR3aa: ASSLGSFGEYQETQY
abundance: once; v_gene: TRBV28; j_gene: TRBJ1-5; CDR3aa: ASSLFGESNQPQH
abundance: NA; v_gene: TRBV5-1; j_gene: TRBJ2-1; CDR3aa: ASSLASGTSFNEQF
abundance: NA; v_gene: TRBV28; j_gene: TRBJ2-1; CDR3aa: ASSWGQVIGNEQF
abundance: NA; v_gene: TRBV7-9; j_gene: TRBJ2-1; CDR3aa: ASGRNRGASYNEQF
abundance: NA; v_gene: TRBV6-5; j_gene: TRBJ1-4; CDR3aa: ASSYLGGSNEKLF
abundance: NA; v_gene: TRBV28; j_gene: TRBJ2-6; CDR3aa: ASRGGQGGLSGANVLT
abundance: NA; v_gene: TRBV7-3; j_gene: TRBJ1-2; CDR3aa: ASSPTGALNYGYT
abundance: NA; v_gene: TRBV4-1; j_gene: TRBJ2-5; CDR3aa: ASSLRLAGEVETQY
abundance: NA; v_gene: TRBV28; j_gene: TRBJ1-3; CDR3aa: ASSSGQINTIY
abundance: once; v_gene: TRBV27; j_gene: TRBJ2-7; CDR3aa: ASSALTGTGLTYEQY
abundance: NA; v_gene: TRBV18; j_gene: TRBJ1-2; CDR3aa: ASSPPGQGAYGYT
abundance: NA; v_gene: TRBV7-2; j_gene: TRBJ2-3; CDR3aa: ASSLIGGSTDTQY
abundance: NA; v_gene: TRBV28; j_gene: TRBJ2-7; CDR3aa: ASSTTGLYEQY
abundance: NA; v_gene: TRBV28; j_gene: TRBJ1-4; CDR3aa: AVGGDQNEKLF
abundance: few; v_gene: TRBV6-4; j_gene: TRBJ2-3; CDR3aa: ASSDLAGGADTQY
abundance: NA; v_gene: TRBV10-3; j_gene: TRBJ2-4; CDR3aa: AINRQAGDIQY
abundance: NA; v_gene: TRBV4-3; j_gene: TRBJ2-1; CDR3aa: ASSRVRDRGDNEQF
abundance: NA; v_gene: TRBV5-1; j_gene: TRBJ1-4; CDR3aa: ASSTDGGNEKLF
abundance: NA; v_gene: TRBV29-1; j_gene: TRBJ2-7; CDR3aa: SVSGLAGGYEQY
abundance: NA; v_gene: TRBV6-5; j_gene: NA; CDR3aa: ASSYGAEQY
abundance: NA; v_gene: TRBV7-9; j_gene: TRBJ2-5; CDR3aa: ASSLLTSPGETQY
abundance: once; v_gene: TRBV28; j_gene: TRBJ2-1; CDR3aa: ASTPDAARENEQF
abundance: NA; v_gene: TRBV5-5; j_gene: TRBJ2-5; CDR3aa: ASSPGGGAQY
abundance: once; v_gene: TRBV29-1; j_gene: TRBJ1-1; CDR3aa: SVLGAGLNTEAF
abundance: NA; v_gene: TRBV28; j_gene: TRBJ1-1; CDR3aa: ASNVRTMNTEAF
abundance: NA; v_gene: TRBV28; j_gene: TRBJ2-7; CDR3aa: ASSSPGGEQY
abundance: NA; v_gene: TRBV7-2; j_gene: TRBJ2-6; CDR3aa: ASSLRGGSGANVLT
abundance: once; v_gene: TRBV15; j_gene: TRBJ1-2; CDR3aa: ATSRDGPWGYT
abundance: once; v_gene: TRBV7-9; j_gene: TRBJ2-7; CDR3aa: ASSSSDTLTDSYEQY
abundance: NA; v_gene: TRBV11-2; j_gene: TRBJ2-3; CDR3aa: ASSFFTSPSSTDTQY
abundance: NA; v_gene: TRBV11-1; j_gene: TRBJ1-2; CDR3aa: ASSLTRVYGYT